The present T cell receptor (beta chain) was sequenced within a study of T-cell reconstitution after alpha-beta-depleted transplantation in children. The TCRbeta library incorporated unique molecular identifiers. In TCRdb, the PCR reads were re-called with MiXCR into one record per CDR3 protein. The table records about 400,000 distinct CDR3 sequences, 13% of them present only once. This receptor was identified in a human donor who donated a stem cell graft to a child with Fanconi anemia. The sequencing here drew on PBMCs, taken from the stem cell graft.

The CDR3 coding sequence is TGTGCCAGCAGCGAGCCAGCAGGGACTAGCGGGGGCTATGAGCAGTTCTTC. Amino acid sequence: CASSEPAGTSGGYEQFF. This chain joins TRBV11-2 and TRBJ2-1; 14 positions agree with TRBD2. The V segment lost 5 bases and the J segment 8 bases; nucleotides outside the gene matches: 11. The CDR3 is 17 residues long. Germline values: CDR1 SGHAT, CDR2 FQNNGV.